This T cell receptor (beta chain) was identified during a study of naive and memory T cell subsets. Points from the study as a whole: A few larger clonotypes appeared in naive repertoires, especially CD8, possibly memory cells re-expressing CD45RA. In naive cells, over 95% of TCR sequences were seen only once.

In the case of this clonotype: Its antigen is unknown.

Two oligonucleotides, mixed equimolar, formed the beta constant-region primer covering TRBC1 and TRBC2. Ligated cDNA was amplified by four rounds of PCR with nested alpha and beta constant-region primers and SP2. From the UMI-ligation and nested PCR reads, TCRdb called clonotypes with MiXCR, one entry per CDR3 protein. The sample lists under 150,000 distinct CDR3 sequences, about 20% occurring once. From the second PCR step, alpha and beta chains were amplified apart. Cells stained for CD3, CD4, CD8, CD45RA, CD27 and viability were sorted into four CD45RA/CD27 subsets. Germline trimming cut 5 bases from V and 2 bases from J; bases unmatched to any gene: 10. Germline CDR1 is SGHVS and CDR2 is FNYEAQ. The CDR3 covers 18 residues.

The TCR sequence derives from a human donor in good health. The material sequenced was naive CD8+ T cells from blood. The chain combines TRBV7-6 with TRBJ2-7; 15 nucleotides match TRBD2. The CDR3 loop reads CASSPSGLAGGLAYEQYF. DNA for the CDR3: TGTGCCAGCAGCCCTTCGGGACTAGCGGGAGGACTCGCCTACGAGCAGTACTTC. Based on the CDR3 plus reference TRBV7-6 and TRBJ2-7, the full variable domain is GAGVSQSPRYKVTKRGQDVALRCDPISGHVSLYWYRQALGQGPEFLTYFNYEAQQDKSGLPNDRFSAERPEGSISTLTIQRTEQRDSAMYRCASSPSGLAGGLAYEQYFGPGTRLTVT.